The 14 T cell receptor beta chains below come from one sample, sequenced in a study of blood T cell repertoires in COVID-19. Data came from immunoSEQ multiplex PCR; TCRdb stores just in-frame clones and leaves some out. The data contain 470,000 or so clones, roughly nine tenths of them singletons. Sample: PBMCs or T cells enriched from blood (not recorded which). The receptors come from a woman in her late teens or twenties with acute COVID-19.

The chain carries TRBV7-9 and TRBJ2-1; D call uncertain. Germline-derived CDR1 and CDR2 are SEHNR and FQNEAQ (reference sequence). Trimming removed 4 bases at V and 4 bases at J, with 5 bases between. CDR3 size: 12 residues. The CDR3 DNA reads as TGTGCCAGCAGCTCTAAGTACAATGAGCAGTTCTTC. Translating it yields CASSSKYNEQFF. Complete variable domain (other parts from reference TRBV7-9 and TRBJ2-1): DTGVSQNPRHKITKRGQNVTFRCDPISEHNRLYWYRQTLGQGPEFLTYFQNEAQLEKSRLLSDRFSAERPKGSFSTLEIQRTEQGDSAMYLCASSSKYNEQFFGPGTRLTVL.

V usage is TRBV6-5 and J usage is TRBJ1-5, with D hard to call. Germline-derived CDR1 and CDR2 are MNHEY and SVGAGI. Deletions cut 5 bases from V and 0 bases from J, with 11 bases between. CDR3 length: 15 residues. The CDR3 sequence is CASSLNSISNQPQHF. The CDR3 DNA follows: TGTGCCAGCAGTCTAAACTCAATTAGCAATCAGCCCCAGCATTTT.

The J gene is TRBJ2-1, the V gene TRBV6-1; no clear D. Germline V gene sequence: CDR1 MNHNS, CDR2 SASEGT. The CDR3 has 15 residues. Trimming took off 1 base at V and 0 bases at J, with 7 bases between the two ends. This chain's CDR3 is CASSEGGSSYNEQFF. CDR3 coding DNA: TGTGCCAGCAGTGAAGGCGGTAGCTCCTACAATGAGCAGTTCTTC.

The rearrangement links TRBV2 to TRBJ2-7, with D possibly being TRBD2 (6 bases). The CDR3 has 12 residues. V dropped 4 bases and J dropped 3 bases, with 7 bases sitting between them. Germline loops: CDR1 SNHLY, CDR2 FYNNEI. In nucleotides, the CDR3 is TGTGCCAGCAGTGGGGGGGTCTACGAGCAGTACTTC. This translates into CASSGGVYEQYF.

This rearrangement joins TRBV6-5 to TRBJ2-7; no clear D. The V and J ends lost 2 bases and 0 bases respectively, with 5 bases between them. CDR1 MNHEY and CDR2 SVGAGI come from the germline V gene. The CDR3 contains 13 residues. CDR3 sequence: CASSYLGSYEQYF. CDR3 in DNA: TGTGCCAGCAGTTACCTAGGCTCCTACGAGCAGTACTTC.

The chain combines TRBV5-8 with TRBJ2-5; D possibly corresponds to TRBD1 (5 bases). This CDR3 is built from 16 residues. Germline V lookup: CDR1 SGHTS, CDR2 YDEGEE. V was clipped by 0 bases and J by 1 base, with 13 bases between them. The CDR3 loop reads CASSLARQGTQETQYF. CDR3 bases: TGTGCCAGCAGCTTGGCCAGGCAGGGCACCCAAGAGACCCAGTACTTC. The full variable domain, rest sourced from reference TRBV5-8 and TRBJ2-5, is EAGVTQSPTHLIKTRGQQATLRCSPISGHTSVYWYQQALGLGLQFLLWYDEGEERNRGNFPPRFSGRQFPNYSSELNVNALELEDSALYLCASSLARQGTQETQYFGPGTRLLVL.

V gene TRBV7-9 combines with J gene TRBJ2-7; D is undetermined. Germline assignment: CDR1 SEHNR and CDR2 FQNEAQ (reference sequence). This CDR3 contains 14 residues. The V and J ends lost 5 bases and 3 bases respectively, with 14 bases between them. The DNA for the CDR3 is TGTGCCAGCAGCAGCCGACAAGATAACTACGAGCAGTACTTC. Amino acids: CASSSRQDNYEQYF.

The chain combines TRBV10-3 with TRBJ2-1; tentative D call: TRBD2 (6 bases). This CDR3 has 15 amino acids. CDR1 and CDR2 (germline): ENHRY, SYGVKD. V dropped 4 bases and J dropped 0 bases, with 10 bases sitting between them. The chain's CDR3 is CAISGRGSSYNEQFF. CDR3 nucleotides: TGTGCCATCAGTGGACGGGGGAGCTCCTACAATGAGCAGTTCTTC.

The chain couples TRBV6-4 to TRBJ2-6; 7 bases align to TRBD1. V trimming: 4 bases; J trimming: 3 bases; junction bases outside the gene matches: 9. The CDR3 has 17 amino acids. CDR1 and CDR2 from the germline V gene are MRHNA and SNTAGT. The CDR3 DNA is TGTGCCAGCAGTGGGTCGACAGGGATGGGTGGGGCCAACGTCCTGACTTTC. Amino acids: CASSGSTGMGGANVLTF.

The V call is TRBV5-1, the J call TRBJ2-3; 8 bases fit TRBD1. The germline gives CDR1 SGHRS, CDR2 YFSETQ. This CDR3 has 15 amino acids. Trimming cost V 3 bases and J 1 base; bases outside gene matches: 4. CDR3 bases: TGCGCCAGCAGCTCGAGGACAGGGCGCACAGATACGCAGTATTTT. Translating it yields CASSSRTGRTDTQYF.

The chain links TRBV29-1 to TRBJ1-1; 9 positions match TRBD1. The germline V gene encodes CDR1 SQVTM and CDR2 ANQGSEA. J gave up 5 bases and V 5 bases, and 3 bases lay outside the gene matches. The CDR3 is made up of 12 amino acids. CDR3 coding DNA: TGCAGCGTTAGACAGGGGGAAACTGAAGCTTTCTTT. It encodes CSVRQGETEAFF.

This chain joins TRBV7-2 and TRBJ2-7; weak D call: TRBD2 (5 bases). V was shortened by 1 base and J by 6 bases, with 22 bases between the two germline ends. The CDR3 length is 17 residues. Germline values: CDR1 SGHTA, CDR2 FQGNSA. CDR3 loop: CASSLDFEGSIRGEQYF. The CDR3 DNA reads TGTGCCAGCAGCTTAGATTTTGAGGGATCGATCAGAGGCGAGCAGTACTTC. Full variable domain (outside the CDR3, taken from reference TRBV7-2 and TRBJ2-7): GAGVSQSPSNKVTEKGKDVELRCDPISGHTALYWYRQSLGQGLEFLIYFQGNSAPDKSGLPSDRFSAERTGGSVSTLTIQRTQQEDSAVYLCASSLDFEGSIRGEQYFGPGTRLTVT.

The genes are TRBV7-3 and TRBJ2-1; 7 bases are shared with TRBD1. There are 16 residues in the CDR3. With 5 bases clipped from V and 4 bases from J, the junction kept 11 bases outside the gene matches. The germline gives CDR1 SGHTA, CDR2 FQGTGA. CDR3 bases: TGTGCCAGCAGCCCCCACCGGGACAGACTTTACAATGAGCAGTTCTTC. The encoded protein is CASSPHRDRLYNEQFF.

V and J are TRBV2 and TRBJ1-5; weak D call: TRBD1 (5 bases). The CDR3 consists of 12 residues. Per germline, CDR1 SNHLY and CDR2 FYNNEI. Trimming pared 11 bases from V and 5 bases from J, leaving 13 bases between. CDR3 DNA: TGTGCCGCGGGGCGCGATTATCAGCCCCAGCATTTT. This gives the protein CAAGRDYQPQHF.